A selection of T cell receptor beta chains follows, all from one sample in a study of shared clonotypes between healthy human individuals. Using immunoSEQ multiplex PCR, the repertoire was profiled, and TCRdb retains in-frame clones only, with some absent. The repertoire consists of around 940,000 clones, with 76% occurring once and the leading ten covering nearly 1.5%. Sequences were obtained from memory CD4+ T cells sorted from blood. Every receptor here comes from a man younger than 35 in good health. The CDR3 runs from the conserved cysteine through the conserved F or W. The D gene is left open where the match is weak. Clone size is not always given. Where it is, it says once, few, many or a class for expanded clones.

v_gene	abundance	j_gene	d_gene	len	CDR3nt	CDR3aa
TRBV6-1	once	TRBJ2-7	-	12	TGTGCCAGCAACAGTATTACCTACGAGCAGTACTTC	CASNSITYEQYF
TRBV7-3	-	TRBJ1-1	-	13	TGTGCCAGCAGTACAGGGATGAACACTGAAGCTTTCTTT	CASSTGMNTEAFF
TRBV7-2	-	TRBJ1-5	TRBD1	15	TGTGCCAGCAGCCCCGGACAGGGGGCATTTCAGCCCCAGCATTTT	CASSPGQGAFQPQHF
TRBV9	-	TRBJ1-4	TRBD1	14	TGTGCCAGCAGCGCCGACAGGGGGAATGAAAAACTGTTTTTT	CASSADRGNEKLFF
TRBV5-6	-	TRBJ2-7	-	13	TGTGCCAGCAGCTTGGTCTATTCCTACGAGCAGTACTTC	CASSLVYSYEQYF
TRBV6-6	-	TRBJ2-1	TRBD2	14	TGTGCCAGCAGGCCGGGACTAGCGCACAATGAGCAGTTCTTC	CASRPGLAHNEQFF
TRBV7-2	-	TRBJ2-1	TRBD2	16	TGTGCCAGCAGCGCCTCCGGGACTAGCTCCTACAATGAGCAGTTCTTC	CASSASGTSSYNEQFF
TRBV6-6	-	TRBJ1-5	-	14	TGTGCCAGCAGCTCCGGGGGCGTAAGTCAGCCCCAGCATTTT	CASSSGGVSQPQHF
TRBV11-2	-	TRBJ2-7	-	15	TGTGCCAGCAGCCCCCCCGGAGGGGGGGGCTACGAGCAGTACTTC	CASSPPGGGGYEQYF
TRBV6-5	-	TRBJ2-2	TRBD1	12	TGTGCCAGCCAGGGGGCCGGCGGGGAGCTGTTTTTT	CASQGAGGELFF
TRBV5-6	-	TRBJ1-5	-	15	TGTGCCAGCAGCTTGAGACAGCTTAGCAATCAGCCCCAGCATTTT	CASSLRQLSNQPQHF
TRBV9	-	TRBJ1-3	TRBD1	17	TGTGCCAGCAGCGTAGACGACAGGGCACACTCTGGAAACACCATATATTTT	CASSVDDRAHSGNTIYF
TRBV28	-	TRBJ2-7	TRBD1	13	TGTGCCAGCAGTTCAGGGGGCTGGGACGAGCAGTACTTC	CASSSGGWDEQYF
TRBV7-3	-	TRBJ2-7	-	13	TGTGCCAGCAGCTTAGACCCTGGGTACCAGCAGTACTTC	CASSLDPGYQQYF
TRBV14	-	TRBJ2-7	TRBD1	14	TGTGCCAGCAGCCCTCGGGACAGGTACTTCGGGCAGTACTTC	CASSPRDRYFGQYF
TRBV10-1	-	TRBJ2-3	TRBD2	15	TGCGCCAGCAGCGCTAGCGGGACGGGAACAGATACGCAGTATTTT	CASSASGTGTDTQYF
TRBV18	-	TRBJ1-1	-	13	TGTGCCAGCTCTTTGACAGCGAACACTGAAGCTTTCTTT	CASSLTANTEAFF
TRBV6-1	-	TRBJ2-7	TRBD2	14	TGTGCCAGCAGTGTGCTAGCGGGCCTATACGAGCAGTACTTC	CASSVLAGLYEQYF
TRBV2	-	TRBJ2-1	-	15	TGTGCCAGCAGTGACGAGAACAAAGGGAGAAATGAGCAGTTCTTC	CASSDENKGRNEQFF
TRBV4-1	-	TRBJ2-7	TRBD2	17	TGCGCCAGCAGCCAAGATACTAGCGGGGTCCTCTCCTACGAGCAGTACTTC	CASSQDTSGVLSYEQYF
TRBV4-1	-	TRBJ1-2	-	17	TGCGCCAGCAGCCAAGAGGGCACAGGGAGCGTCGGCTCTGGCTACACCTTC	CASSQEGTGSVGSGYTF
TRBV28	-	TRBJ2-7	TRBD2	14	TGTGCCAGCACGACTAGCGGCCTTTCCTACGAGCAGTACTTC	CASTTSGLSYEQYF
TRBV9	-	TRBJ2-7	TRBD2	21	TGTGCCAGCAGCGTAGTCTTAGCGGGAGGGCCTCTCTTAGGGCTACCCTACGAGCAGTACTTC	CASSVVLAGGPLLGLPYEQYF
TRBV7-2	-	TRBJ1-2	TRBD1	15	TGTGCCAGCAGCACTTCCGGGACAGGGGCCTATGGCTACACCTTC	CASSTSGTGAYGYTF
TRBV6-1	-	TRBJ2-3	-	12	TGTGCCAGCAGCTGGACATTAGTTGCGCAGTATTTT	CASSWTLVAQYF
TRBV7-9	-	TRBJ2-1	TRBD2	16	TGTGCCAGCAGCTCTCCGGGACTAGCGGGTGGGAATGAGCAGTTCTTC	CASSSPGLAGGNEQFF
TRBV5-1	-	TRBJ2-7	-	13	TGCGCCAGCGCGACAGGTTCTACCTACGAGCAGTACTTC	CASATGSTYEQYF
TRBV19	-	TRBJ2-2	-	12	TGTGCCAGTACCCCCAGCACCGGGGAGCTGTTTTTT	CASTPSTGELFF
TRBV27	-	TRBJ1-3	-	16	TGTGCCAGCAGTTTATCGGACCCTGGGTCTGGAAACACCATATATTTT	CASSLSDPGSGNTIYF
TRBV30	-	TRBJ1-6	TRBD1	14	TGTGCCTGGAGCCCGGGACAGGGTAATTCACCCCTCCACTTT	CAWSPGQGNSPLHF
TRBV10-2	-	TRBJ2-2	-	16	TGCGCCAGCAGTGAGTCGACATTACTCAACACCGGGGAGCTGTTTTTT	CASSESTLLNTGELFF
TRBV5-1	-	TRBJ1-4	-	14	TGCGCCAGCAGCGCGGGAGCAACTAATGAAAAACTGTTTTTT	CASSAGATNEKLFF
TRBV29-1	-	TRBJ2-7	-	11	TGCAGCGTTGAAAGTAAAGCTACACAGTACTTC	CSVESKATQYF
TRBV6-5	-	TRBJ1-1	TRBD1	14	TGTGCCAGCAGTTATCCAGGGGGCGGCACTGAAGCTTTCTTT	CASSYPGGGTEAFF
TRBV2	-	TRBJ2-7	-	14	TGTGCCAGCAGTGAACAGGGTTCGGACTACGAGCAGTACTTC	CASSEQGSDYEQYF
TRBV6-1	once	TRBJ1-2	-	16	TGTGCCAGCAGTGACCGGGACCGCCGCTTTAACTATGGCTACACCTTC	CASSDRDRRFNYGYTF
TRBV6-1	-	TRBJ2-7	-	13	TGTGCCAGCAGTGCAAACAGGGTCTACGAGCAGTACTTC	CASSANRVYEQYF
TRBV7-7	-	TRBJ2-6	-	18	TGTGCTAGCAGCTGGGGAGGCAGGCGACGCTCTGGGGCCAACGTCCTGACTTTC	CASSWGGRRRSGANVLTF
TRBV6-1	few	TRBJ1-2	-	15	TGTGCCAGCAGAAAGGGAGGGGATATAGTAAGCGGCTACACCTTC	CASRKGGDIVSGYTF
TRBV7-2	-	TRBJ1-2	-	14	TGTGCCAGCAGCTTAGTTTCCAGGGCGGGTGGCTACACCTTC	CASSLVSRAGGYTF
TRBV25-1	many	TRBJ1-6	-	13	TGTGCCAGCAGTGAACAGAACTTTTCACCCCTCCACTTT	CASSEQNFSPLHF
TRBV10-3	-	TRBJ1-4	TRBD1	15	TGTGCCATACAACAGGGGTTGGGAGCTAATGAAAAACTGTTTTTT	CAIQQGLGANEKLFF
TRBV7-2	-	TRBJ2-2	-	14	TGTGCCAGTCCCCGGACACCGGGGACCGGGGAGCTGTTTTTT	CASPRTPGTGELFF
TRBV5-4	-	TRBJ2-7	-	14	TGTGCCAGCAGCTCAAAAACAGGGTCCTACGAGCAGTACTTC	CASSSKTGSYEQYF
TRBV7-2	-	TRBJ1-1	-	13	TGTGCCAGCAGCTTGCAGGGATACACTGAAGCTTTCTTT	CASSLQGYTEAFF
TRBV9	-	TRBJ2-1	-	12	TGTGCCAGCAGCGTAGAACCCAATGAGCAGTTCTTC	CASSVEPNEQFF
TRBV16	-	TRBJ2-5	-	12	TGTGCCAGCAGCCAATTCGTTGAGACCCAGTACTTC	CASSQFVETQYF